This T cell receptor beta chain came from a study of blood T cell repertoires in COVID-19. As for the study in general: There were acute and convalescent COVID-19 samples, and they came from the United States, Italy and Spain. Sources were T cells, B-cell-depleted T cells, or PBMCs; the material itself was cDNA or gDNA.

Some clones are missing from TCRdb's copy, which holds only in-frame ones; the method was immunoSEQ multiplex PCR. The sample includes about 140,000 clones, more than 70% of them seen just once. The V segment lost 5 bases and the J segment 5 bases; nucleotides outside the gene matches: 6. This CDR3 is built from 13 residues. Germline loops: CDR1 SGHTA, CDR2 FQGNSA. The source of this sequence is a woman aged 60-75 years with acute or convalescent COVID-19. The sample consisted of peripheral blood. This chain connects TRBV7-2 to TRBJ2-7, with 7 bases matching TRBD1. The CDR3 loop is CASSDVTGDEQYF. CDR3 DNA: TGTGCCAGCAGCGACGTTACAGGGGACGAGCAGTACTTC.